This T cell receptor (beta chain) was obtained from a study of spatial heterogeneity in lung cancer. As for the study in general: Available follow-up PBMC samples, collected a median of roughly 22 months post-resection, were sequenced. The average count in raw reads for each unique TCR and UMI combination exceeded nine appearances. General observations from the study: Ubiquitous expanded tumor TCRs were seen in blood more at resection than at follow-up.

Time point denoted: blood at routine non-recurrence follow-up after resection. Unsorted whole RNA samples from tumor, nontumor lung or frozen PBMC were sequenced. With respect to this clonotype: Its antigen is undetermined.

In the library, each TCR cDNA molecule bore its own unique molecular identifier. One entry per CDR3 protein results from TCRdb running MiXCR on the 5' RACE reads. Here the sample spans about 120,000 distinct CDR3 sequences, 9.5% to 15% being singletons. The germline V gene encodes CDR1 SNHLY and CDR2 FYNNEI. V lost 6 bases to trimming and J lost 5 bases, with 13 bases between them. This CDR3 spans 13 amino acids. Source: PBMCs, taken at follow-up. The chain is built from TRBV2 and TRBJ2-5, with TRBD1 as a possible D gene (6 bases). This sequence was found in a male donor with early-stage non-small cell lung cancer. CDR3 in DNA: TGTGCCAGCAGCGTACAGGGCCGGGAGACCCAGTACTTC. It is translated as CASSVQGRETQYF.